The clone carrying this TCR beta chain was seen many times. Its antigen is not identified. Germline V gives CDR1 SGHRS, CDR2 YFSETQ. V was trimmed by 1 base and J by 7 bases, leaving 8 bases between them. The CDR3 sequence is 13 residues long. The data are from a study of T cells in Graves' hyperthyroidism and ophthalmopathy. On the study more broadly: Specimen type is peripheral blood, collected at initial diagnosis prior to any treatment.

Findings and caveats of the study: Among thyroid clonotypes expanded above 0.001, most also appeared in blood. Stable hyperthyroidism was told apart from ophthalmopathy by a model built on 13 V-J features. Ophthalmopathy, as predicted by the model, came a median about six months after the prediction.

RNA transcripts gave rise to amplified TCR beta CDR3 regions. In the first-round RT-PCR of the TCR CDR3, the HTBI primer set was used. TCRdb itself ran the multiplex PCR reads through MiXCR, one entry per CDR3 protein. The sample has roughly 400,000 distinct CDR3 sequences; 11% to 15% are singletons. The TCR originated in a man aged 45-65 years with Graves' ophthalmopathy. The sample taken for sequencing was blood. The V gene is TRBV5-1, the J gene TRBJ2-2; D gene uncertain. The CDR3 spells CASSLIEGGELFF. The CDR3 region has the DNA TGCGCCAGCAGCTTGATCGAAGGCGGGGAGCTGTTTTTT.